This is a list of T cell receptor beta chains from one sample in a study of beta chain features in type 1 diabetes. The table came from immunoSEQ multiplex PCR; TCRdb's copy has only in-frame clones and leaves some out. This table has 350,000 to 450,000 clones, about 15% appearing once. Sequencing input: naive CD4+ T cells from blood. Receptors originate from a woman aged 18-29 years in good health. Both conserved end residues are part of each CDR3. The order of the fields is V gene, J gene, CDR3 protein.

>TRBV4-1|TRBJ2-1
CASSPGQGGLAYNEQFF
>TRBV14|TRBJ2-1
CASSHLYNEQFF
>TRBV4-1|TRBJ2-2
CASSQDRGRADTGELFF
>TRBV29-1|TRBJ1-2
CSVGKTGSGGYTF
>TRBV6-5|TRBJ2-5
CASSYAGTSAAETQYF
>TRBV7-3|TRBJ1-1
CASSLRFRNTEAFF
>TRBV6-5|TRBJ2-1
CASSYRRVDEQFF
>TRBV29-1|TRBJ2-1
CSVAPRGYNEQFF
>TRBV7-3|TRBJ2-2
CASSPGPGIGLFF
>TRBV30|TRBJ2-5
CAWSAQETQYF
>TRBV28|TRBJ1-2
CASSLGPYGYTF
>TRBV5-4|TRBJ2-1
CASSLPAGVLNEQFF
>TRBV28|TRBJ2-1
CASSFVLRDYEQFF
>TRBV28|TRBJ2-1
CASRASRTSGRRVNEQFF
>TRBV30|TRBJ1-3
CAWTPGDMRRNTIYF
>TRBV30|TRBJ2-7
CAWNGSGPYEQYF
>TRBV4-3|TRBJ2-3
CASSQARDRYLRYTDTQYF
>TRBV6-5|TRBJ2-7
CASSYFAESYEQYF
>TRBV18|TRBJ2-7
CASSPGLAYEQYF
>TRBV7-6|TRBJ2-2
CASSLLPVTGELFF
>TRBV4-2|TRBJ1-5
CASSLTGGNQPQHF
>TRBV9|TRBJ2-7
CASIEGGWVRSYEQYF
>TRBV10-3|TRBJ2-5
CAISETGSGETQYF
>TRBV2|TRBJ1-1
CASRVAAMNTEAFF
>TRBV4-2|TRBJ2-5
CASSQDIPRVAETQYF
>TRBV6-5|TRBJ2-5
CASSYPGLARETQYF
>TRBV30|TRBJ1-4
CAWSLRAGEKLFF
>TRBV28|TRBJ2-7
CASNELSAYSYEQYF
>TRBV4-2|TRBJ2-5
CASSLRGGQGAETQYF
>TRBV30|TRBJ2-3
CAWSKRGGGADTQYF
>TRBV23-1|TRBJ2-2
CASSSGQNTGELFF
>TRBV30|TRBJ2-3
CAWSPSRTSGTDTQYF
>TRBV9|TRBJ2-7
CASSGGSYGEQYF
>TRBV29-1|TRBJ1-3
CSVAESADTIYF
>TRBV5-6|TRBJ2-7
CASSLLRGHEQYF
>TRBV20-1|TRBJ2-3
CSVLRADTQYF
>TRBV6-5|TRBJ1-1
CASSYLQGMAFF
>TRBV19|TRBJ2-1
CASSIPGTIFIDEQFF
>TRBV30|TRBJ2-3
CAWAGSTDTQYF
>TRBV5-4|TRBJ2-5
CASSLKLASQETQYF
>TRBV4-1|TRBJ1-5
CASSQETGVGNQPQHF
>TRBV7-2|TRBJ2-7
CASSLEEGQGYEQYF
>TRBV28|TRBJ2-1
CASSLGGGSYNEQFF
>TRBV18|TRBJ2-1
CASSPPSGRGYNEQFF
>TRBV9|TRBJ1-3
CASSAQGIGNTIYF
>TRBV27|TRBJ2-2
CASSPRLVPTGELFF